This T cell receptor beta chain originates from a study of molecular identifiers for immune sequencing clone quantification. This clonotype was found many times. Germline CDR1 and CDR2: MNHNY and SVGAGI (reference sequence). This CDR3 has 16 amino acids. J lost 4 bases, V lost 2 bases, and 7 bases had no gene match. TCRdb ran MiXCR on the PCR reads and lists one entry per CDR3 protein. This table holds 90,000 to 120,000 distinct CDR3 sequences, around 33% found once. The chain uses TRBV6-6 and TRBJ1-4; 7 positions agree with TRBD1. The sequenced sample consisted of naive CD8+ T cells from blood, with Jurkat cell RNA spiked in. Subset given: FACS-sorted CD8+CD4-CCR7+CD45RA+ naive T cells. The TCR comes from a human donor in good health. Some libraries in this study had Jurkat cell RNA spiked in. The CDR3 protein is CASSYATGAFNEKLFF. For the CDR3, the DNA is TGTGCCAGCAGTTACGCAACAGGGGCATTTAATGAAAAACTGTTTTTT.